This T cell receptor beta chain was identified in a study of cytomegalovirus exposure and HLA in healthy donors. Overall study: Previous work identified 120 million or so unique TCR beta sequences from about 179 million T cells. Drawn from HLA-typed donors, about 82 million unique TCRs were held in an early data release.

This PCR relied on a set of 60 Vbeta primers and 13 Jbeta primers. Using immunoSEQ multiplex PCR, the repertoire was profiled, and TCRdb retains in-frame clones only, with some absent. The sample lists about 160,000 clones; 75% to 80% were seen once. Details on this clone: What it recognizes is unknown.

Study-wide results and limits: Rare sequences made up most TCRs, while some public TCRs were found in many donors.

The junction had 8 bases not matched to a gene; V was cut back by 6 bases and J by 6 bases. The CDR3 runs to 15 residues. Germline values: CDR1 MNHEY, CDR2 SVGAGI. Sequenced material: PBMCs. V usage is TRBV6-5 and J usage is TRBJ1-2; 12 nucleotides match TRBD1. The clonotype originates from a woman in her forties or fifties in good health and CMV-seropositive. The CDR3 reads CASRPPGQGANGYTF. CDR3 in DNA: TGTGCCAGCAGACCTCCGGGACAGGGGGCAAATGGCTACACCTTC.